This T cell receptor (beta chain) derives from a study of cytomegalovirus exposure and HLA in healthy donors. The V gene's germline CDR1 is SNHLY and CDR2 FYNNEI. V lost 6 bases to trimming and J lost 3 bases; unmatched junction nucleotides: 8. The CDR3 totals 15 residues. The primer mix had 60 Vbeta and 13 Jbeta primers. Data came from immunoSEQ multiplex PCR; TCRdb stores just in-frame clones and leaves some out. The sample records around 220,000 clones, around 79% being singletons. The study's findings and limits: Earlier analysis looked at TCR beta V segments, and most were productive about 87% or about 30% of the time. Links to common viral pathogens appeared, in a later analysis, for several of the most significant clusters. Later analysis indicated greater clonal expansion among HLA-associated TCR beta chains than among equally common other chains.

About this clone itself: What it binds is not known.

The chain links TRBV2 to TRBJ2-5; 9 bases line up with TRBD1. This TCR was sampled from a man between 18 and 35 years old in good health and CMV-seronegative. Sequencing used PBMCs. DNA for the CDR3: TGTGCCAGCAGCCATCCAAGGACAGGGGAAGAGACCCAGTACTTC. It yields the protein CASSHPRTGEETQYF.